This entry is about one T cell receptor beta chain. The antigen is undetermined. This record comes from a study of cytomegalovirus exposure and HLA in healthy donors. Study-wide results and limits: It was reportedly the case that the classifier diagnosed cytomegalovirus status with high specificity and sensitivity. In a later analysis, specific HLA alleles were associated with 15,000 to 20,000 TCR beta sequences at a 0.05 false discovery rate. In most subjects, TCR beta sequences reportedly gave accurate predictions of HLA-A and HLA-B alleles.

CDR1 is MNHNS and CDR2 is SASEGT in the germline V gene. The CDR3 has 13 amino acids. The V gene end was trimmed by 6 bases and the J gene end by 7 bases; junction bases not matched to a gene: 3. Healthy bone marrow donors made up the donor group. It was with 60 Vbeta and 13 Jbeta primers that the PCR ran. Profiling relied on immunoSEQ multiplex PCR, and the TCRdb table lists in-frame clones only, not all of them. This table holds some 140,000 clones, around 70% found once. The TCR originated in a man aged 25 to 40 in good health and CMV-seronegative. Material for sequencing was PBMCs. The V gene is TRBV6-1, the J gene TRBJ1-4; 9 positions match TRBD1. CDR3: CASREGQGEKLFF. The CDR3 DNA is TGTGCCAGCAGGGAGGGACAGGGTGAAAAACTGTTTTTT.